This entry describes one TCR beta chain. This PCR relied on a set of 60 Vbeta primers and 13 Jbeta primers. The protocol was immunoSEQ multiplex PCR, while the TCRdb copy is restricted to in-frame clones and leaves out a portion. The data show some 190,000 clones, roughly three quarters seen once. This specimen belongs to a study of cytomegalovirus exposure and HLA in healthy donors. CDR1 and CDR2 from the germline V gene are MGHRA and YSYEKL. The length of the CDR3 is 14 residues. V was trimmed by 3 bases and J by 9 bases, leaving 17 bases between them. Nominally healthy donors were sampled, though unrecorded immune exposures were likely.

This TCR derives from a woman aged 25 to 45 in good health and CMV-seropositive. The rearrangement joins TRBV4-1 to TRBJ1-2; possible D gene TRBD1, 5 bases. Sequencing was carried out using PBMCs. CDR3 residues: CASSHAADKIRYTF. The CDR3, as DNA: TGCGCCAGCAGCCATGCTGCGGACAAGATTCGCTACACCTTC.